Listed below are T cell receptor beta chains from one sample, sequenced in a study of CD8 T cells in ankylosing spondylitis. TCRdb reprocessed the 5' RACE reads with MiXCR, giving one entry per CDR3 protein. The data hold about 360,000 distinct CDR3 sequences, with about 20% observed a single time. Sequencing input: blood, either unsorted or a sorted T cell fraction (not recorded which). Receptors were obtained from a male donor with ankylosing spondylitis or in good health (not recorded which). CDR3s include the opening cysteine and the closing phenylalanine or tryptophan. The D gene is left open where the match is weak. Not all rows give a size; the values are once, few, many and, for expanded clones, a class.

j_call clone_size d_call v_call cdr3_aa
TRBJ2-5 few TRBD2 TRBV7-9 CASSLPPSGVGETQYF
TRBJ2-1 NA TRBD2 TRBV5-1 CASSFTSGSQEEQFF
TRBJ2-3 NA NA TRBV11-2 CASSLVWSQSTDTQYF
TRBJ2-1 few TRBD1 TRBV27 CASSLRGDREFF
TRBJ2-3 NA NA TRBV6-5 CASSYNSLILGTQYF
TRBJ2-1 NA NA TRBV28 CASSSRTSMDEQFF
TRBJ2-7 NA NA TRBV25-1 CASSEARDLSKQYF
TRBJ2-1 NA NA TRBV12-3/TRBV12-4 CASSWGIEQFF
TRBJ2-2 few NA TRBV6-1 CASKADGRSGELFF
TRBJ1-2 NA TRBD1 TRBV12-3/TRBV12-4 CASSYGQGAGYTF
TRBJ2-2 few NA TRBV3-1 CASSQDRQGYSTGELFF
TRBJ2-5 NA NA TRBV4-1 CASSQLPGASYQETQYF
TRBJ2-2 few TRBD1 TRBV5-1 CASRWTGNTGELFF
TRBJ2-7 few NA TRBV27 CASSLSAQNFYEQYF
TRBJ2-3 few NA TRBV7-6 CASSLGWAPGDTQYF
TRBJ2-5 few NA TRBV6-5 CASSSRAPQPETQYF
TRBJ2-7 NA TRBD1 TRBV5-5 CASSLETGEAYEQYF
TRBJ2-7 few TRBD1 TRBV29-1 CSVKQGYEQYF
TRBJ1-1 NA NA TRBV19 CASGRRTEAFF
TRBJ2-7 few NA TRBV5-1 CASSPFSGGYEQYF
TRBJ2-7 many NA TRBV7-2 CASSLVHASYEQYF
TRBJ2-7 NA NA TRBV28 CASSQDSAEQYF
TRBJ1-4 NA NA TRBV9 CASSAGTTTNEKLFF
TRBJ1-6 NA NA TRBV5-1 CASSLGSASPLHF
TRBJ2-1 many NA TRBV29-1 CSVSGDEQFF
TRBJ2-7 NA NA TRBV4-2 CASTGDIGYEQYF
TRBJ2-1 NA TRBD2 TRBV18 CASSPTGGAQYNEQFF
TRBJ2-1 NA TRBD2 TRBV2 CASSVSEAGGSYNEQFF
TRBJ2-1 NA TRBD2 TRBV6-5 CASSYSSSGGPYNEQFF
TRBJ2-3 few NA TRBV11-1 CASSPRTGTDGTSTDTQYF
TRBJ2-7 NA TRBD1 TRBV20-1 CSARPRDRGYEQYF
TRBJ2-7 NA NA TRBV14 CASSQDLVVYEQYF
TRBJ1-3 few NA TRBV6-1 CASRSLGADTIYF
TRBJ2-3 NA NA TRBV4-1 CASSHLTESTDTQYF
TRBJ2-4 few NA TRBV12-3/TRBV12-4 CASSPMEDPKNIQYF
TRBJ2-7 NA NA TRBV9 CASSAGTVSSYEQYF
TRBJ2-2 NA NA TRBV20-1 CSARGNRNTGELFF
TRBJ2-3 NA TRBD1 TRBV6-1 CASGRDRTTDTQYF
TRBJ2-1 NA TRBD2 TRBV4-1 CASSRTPSGGDNEQFF
TRBJ1-6 few NA TRBV7-9 CASSLALSTLHF
TRBJ2-5 NA NA TRBV12-3/TRBV12-4 CASSLGPGPGTQYF
TRBJ2-1 NA NA TRBV12-3/TRBV12-4 CASRRQDYNEQFF
TRBJ2-5 NA TRBD2 TRBV12-3/TRBV12-4 CASSPRLAGGSGVTQYF
TRBJ2-3 NA NA TRBV4-2 CASSSEPQGSTDTQYF
TRBJ2-7 few NA TRBV12-3/TRBV12-4 CASSLSATTYEQYF
TRBJ2-7 NA TRBD1 TRBV3-1 CASSLRAGTVTYEQYF
TRBJ2-5 NA NA TRBV11-2 CASSTAIIQETQYF
TRBJ2-2 few NA TRBV3-1 CASSQFSAGNTGELFF
TRBJ2-6 NA NA TRBV28 CASSPRGGARRGANVLTF
TRBJ2-7 NA NA TRBV20-1 CSARDMGSYEQYF
TRBJ2-6 few NA TRBV11-1 CASSFGTGRSSLSGANVLTF
TRBJ2-7 NA NA TRBV4-1 CASSQDPRGGGYEQYF
TRBJ2-7 NA TRBD1 TRBV5-1 CASSWDRPYEQYF